This TCR beta chain was identified during a study of cytomegalovirus exposure and HLA in healthy donors. Notes on the study in general: For most TCR sequences rarity was the rule, although some public TCRs occurred in many donors. Later analysis associated a missense DCLRE1C variant with TCR beta V- and J-gene trimming. Roughly uniform depth of sequencing across donors was assumed in presence/absence analyses. The HLA-A and HLA-B alleles of most subjects were reportedly predicted accurately from TCR beta sequences.

A word on this clone: Its antigen is as yet unknown.

The PCR was carried out with 60 Vbeta primers and 13 Jbeta primers. Profiling relied on immunoSEQ multiplex PCR, and the TCRdb table lists in-frame clones only, not all of them. The sample includes 75,000 to 100,000 clones, just over 70% of them seen just once. CDR3 length: 14 amino acids. Trimming removed 3 bases at V and 0 bases at J, with 7 bases between. Per the germline V gene, CDR1 is SGHVS and CDR2 is FQNEAQ. The sample was PBMCs. The sequence derives from a man in his fifties or sixties in good health and CMV-seronegative. The chain employs TRBV7-8 and TRBJ2-3; D unresolved. The CDR3 spells CASSFLTSTDTQYF. For the CDR3, the DNA is TGTGCCAGCAGCTTCCTGACTAGCACAGATACGCAGTATTTT.